This TCR beta chain came from a study of T cell responses to AZD1222 COVID-19 vaccine. For the study at large: Doses given second, at about 4 or about 12 weeks, were pooled.

Trimming took off 7 bases at V and 6 bases at J, with 18 bases between the two ends. Looked up from germline, CDR1 is LNHDA and CDR2 is SQIVND (reference sequence). The CDR3 has 14 amino acids. The method was immunoSEQ multiplex PCR; TCRdb's version includes in-frame clones alone and lacks a portion of them. The sample includes over 150,000 clones, around nine tenths of them seen just once. Study conclusions and caveats: In all cases, repertoires were sampled only after the peak T cell response. Once two AZD1222 doses were given, Spike-specific TCR breadth and depth went up. Targeting of unmutated variant regions was reportedly seen in nearly half of spike-specific TCRs.

Comment on this clone: Antigen specificity is unknown.

The origin of this receptor is an adult in good health. The source was peripheral blood, collected on day 0 of AZD1222 vaccination. The chain is built from TRBV19 and TRBJ1-1; TRBD1 might be the D (5 bases). Written as DNA, the CDR3 is TGTGCCAGTACCTCCGGACGCCGAGGGGCTGAAGCTTTCTTT. Translating it yields CASTSGRRGAEAFF.